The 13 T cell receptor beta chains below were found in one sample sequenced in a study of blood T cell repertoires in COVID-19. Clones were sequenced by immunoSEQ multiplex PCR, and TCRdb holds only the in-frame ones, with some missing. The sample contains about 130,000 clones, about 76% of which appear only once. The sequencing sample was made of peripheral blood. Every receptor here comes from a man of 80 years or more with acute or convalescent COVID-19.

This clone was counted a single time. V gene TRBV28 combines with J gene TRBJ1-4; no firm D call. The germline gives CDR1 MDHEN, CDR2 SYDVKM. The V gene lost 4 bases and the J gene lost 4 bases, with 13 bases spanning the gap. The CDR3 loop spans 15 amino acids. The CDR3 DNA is TGTGCCAGCAGTTCCACCGGAGGAGGTAATGAAAAACTGTTTTTT. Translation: CASSSTGGGNEKLFF.

CDR3 DNA: TGTGCCAGCAGCCAAGATCCCACTCAGGGACTAGCGGGGGGATACCGCTCCTACGAGCAGTACTTC. It encodes CASSQDPTQGLAGGYRSYEQYF. This chain connects TRBV14 to TRBJ2-7, with TRBD2 matching 15 bases. Germline-derived CDR1 and CDR2 are SGHDN and FVKESK. The ends lost 0 bases at V and 0 bases at J; junction bases unmatched: 15. This CDR3 comprises 22 residues.

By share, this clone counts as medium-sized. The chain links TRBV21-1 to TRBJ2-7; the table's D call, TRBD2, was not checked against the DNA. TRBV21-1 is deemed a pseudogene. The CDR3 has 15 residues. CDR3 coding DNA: TGTGCCAGCAGCCTTGGGGACTATCCTGACTACGAGCAGTACTTC. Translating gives CASSLGDYPDYEQYF.

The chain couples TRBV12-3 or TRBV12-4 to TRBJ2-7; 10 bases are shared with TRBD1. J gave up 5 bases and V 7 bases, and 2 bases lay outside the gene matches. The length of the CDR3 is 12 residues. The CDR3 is CASTGQGNEQYF. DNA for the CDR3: TGTGCCAGCACGGGACAGGGGAACGAGCAGTACTTC.

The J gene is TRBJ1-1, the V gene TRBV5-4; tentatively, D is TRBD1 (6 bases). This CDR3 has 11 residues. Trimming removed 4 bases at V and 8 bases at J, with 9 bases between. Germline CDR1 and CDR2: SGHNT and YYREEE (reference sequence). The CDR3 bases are TGTGCCAGCAGCCATGGACAGGAAGCTTTCTTT. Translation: CASSHGQEAFF.

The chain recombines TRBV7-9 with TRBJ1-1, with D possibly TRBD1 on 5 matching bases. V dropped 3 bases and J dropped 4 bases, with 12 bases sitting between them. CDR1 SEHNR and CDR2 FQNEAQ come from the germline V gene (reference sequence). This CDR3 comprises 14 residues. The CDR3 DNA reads TGTGCCAGCAGCTTTCTGCAGGGTAGCACTGAAGCTTTCTTT. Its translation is CASSFLQGSTEAFF.

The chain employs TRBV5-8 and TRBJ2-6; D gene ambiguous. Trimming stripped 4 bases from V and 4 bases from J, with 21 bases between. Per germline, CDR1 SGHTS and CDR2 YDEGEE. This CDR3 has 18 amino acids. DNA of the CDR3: TGTGCCAGCAGCCTGTACGATCAGGCTGCGCTCGGGGCCAACGTCCTGACTTTC. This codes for CASSLYDQAALGANVLTF.

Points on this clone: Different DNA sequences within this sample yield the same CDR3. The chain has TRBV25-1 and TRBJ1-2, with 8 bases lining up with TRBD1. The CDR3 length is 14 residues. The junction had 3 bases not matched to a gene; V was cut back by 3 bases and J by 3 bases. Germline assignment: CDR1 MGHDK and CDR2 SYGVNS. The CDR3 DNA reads TGTGCCAGCAGTGAGCAGGGGGCTGACTATGGCTACACCTTC. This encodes CASSEQGADYGYTF.

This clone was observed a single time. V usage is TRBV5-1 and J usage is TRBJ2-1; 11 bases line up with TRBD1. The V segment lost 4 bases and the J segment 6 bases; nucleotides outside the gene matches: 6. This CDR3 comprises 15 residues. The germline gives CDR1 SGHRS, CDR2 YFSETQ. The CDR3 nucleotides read TGCGCCAGCAGCACCGGACAGGGGGCAACCAATGAGCAGTTCTTC. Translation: CASSTGQGATNEQFF.

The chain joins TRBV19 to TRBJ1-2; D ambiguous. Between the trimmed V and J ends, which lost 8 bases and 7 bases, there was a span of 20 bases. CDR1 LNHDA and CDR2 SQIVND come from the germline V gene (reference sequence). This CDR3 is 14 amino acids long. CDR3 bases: TGTGCCAGTGAGCGGGTCTTCGCCTCGGGTGGCTACACCTTC. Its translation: CASERVFASGGYTF. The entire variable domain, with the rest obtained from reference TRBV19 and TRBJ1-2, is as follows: DGGITQSPKYLFRKEGQNVTLSCEQNLNHDAMYWYRQDPGQGLRLIYYSQIVNDFQKGDIAEGYSVSREKKESFPLTVTSAQKNPTAFYLCASERVFASGGYTFGSGTRLTVV.

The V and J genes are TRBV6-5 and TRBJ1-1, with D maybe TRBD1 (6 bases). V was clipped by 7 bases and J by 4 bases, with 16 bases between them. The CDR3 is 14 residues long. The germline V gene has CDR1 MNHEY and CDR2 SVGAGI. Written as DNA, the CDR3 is TGTGCCAGCAATTCCGGGACAAAATCCACTGAAGCTTTCTTT. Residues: CASNSGTKSTEAFF.

Written as DNA, the CDR3 is TGCGCCAGCAGCCAAGGGGAGTCACCCCTCCACTTT. Translation gives CASSQGESPLHF. The chain couples TRBV4-1 to TRBJ1-6; D remains unclear. The germline CDR1 and CDR2 sequences are MGHRA and YSYEKL. CDR3 length: 12 residues. Trimming shortened V by 1 base and J by 10 bases, and 5 bases separated the two germline ends.

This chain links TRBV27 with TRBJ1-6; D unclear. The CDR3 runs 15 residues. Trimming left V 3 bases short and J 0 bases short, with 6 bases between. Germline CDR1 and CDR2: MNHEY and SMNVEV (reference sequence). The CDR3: CASSFASSYNSPLHF. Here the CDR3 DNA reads TGTGCCAGCAGTTTCGCTAGCTCCTATAATTCACCCCTCCACTTT.